This is a list of T cell receptor beta chains from one sample in a study of cytomegalovirus exposure and HLA in healthy donors. Only in-frame clones appear in the TCRdb table, and some are missing; sequencing was by immunoSEQ multiplex PCR. The sample has 160,000 or so clones, roughly 84% seen once. The sample was PBMCs. The receptors were gathered from a man younger than 40 in good health and CMV-seronegative. Both conserved end residues are part of each CDR3. D genes are given only for firm matches. Clone size, where shown, is once, few, many, or a class for clones that have expanded.

>TRBV2|.|15|.|TRBJ1-5
CASSEEQGSNQPQHF
TGTGCCAGCAGTGAGGAACAGGGTAGCAATCAGCCCCAGCATTTT
>TRBV7-9|TRBD1|14|.|TRBJ1-5
CASSLTGGGQPQHF
TGTGCCAGCAGTTTAACAGGGGGCGGTCAGCCCCAGCATTTT
>TRBV19|TRBD1|15|.|TRBJ2-2
CASWTGGANTGELFF
TGTGCCAGCTGGACAGGGGGCGCCAACACCGGGGAGCTGTTTTTT
>TRBV19|TRBD2|17|once|TRBJ2-1
CASSIDHSGGPYNEQFF
TGTGCCAGTAGTATAGACCATAGCGGGGGGCCATACAATGAGCAGTTCTTC
>TRBV7-7|TRBD2|16|.|TRBJ2-1
CASSVSSGGAHNEQFF
TGTGCTAGCAGCGTATCTAGCGGGGGGGCCCACAATGAGCAGTTCTTC
>TRBV5-1|.|12|few|TRBJ1-6
CASSFTGSPLHF
TGCGCCAGCAGCTTCACGGGTTCACCCCTCCACTTT
>TRBV27|.|15|.|TRBJ1-5
CASSKKGDGNQPQHF
TGTGCCAGCAGCAAAAAGGGGGACGGCAATCAGCCCCAGCATTTT
>TRBV7-9|.|16|.|TRBJ2-3
CASSFSGGVSTDTQYF
TGTGCCAGCAGCTTTAGTGGCGGGGTTAGCACAGATACGCAGTATTTT
>TRBV29-1|.|13|.|TRBJ2-3
CSVVGPSTDTQYF
TGCAGCGTTGTTGGGCCTAGCACAGATACGCAGTATTTT
>TRBV5-1|TRBD2|16|.|TRBJ2-1
CASSPPGLAGANEQFF
TGCGCCAGCAGTCCTCCGGGACTAGCGGGAGCCAATGAGCAGTTCTTC
>TRBV27|.|15|.|TRBJ2-1
CASSFGGAPPNEQFF
TGTGCCAGCAGTTTTGGGGGGGCCCCCCCCAATGAGCAGTTCTTC
>TRBV18|.|14|.|TRBJ1-4
CASSQKQVNEKLFF
TGTGCCAGCTCACAGAAACAAGTCAATGAAAAACTGTTTTTT
>TRBV15|.|15|.|TRBJ2-5
CATSRDLRLGETQYF
TGTGCCACCAGCAGAGATCTGCGGTTGGGTGAGACCCAGTACTTC
>TRBV10-2|TRBD1|14|.|TRBJ2-5
CASSWTGREETQYF
TGCGCCAGCAGCTGGACAGGGCGTGAAGAGACCCAGTACTTC
>TRBV12-2|.|16|.|TRBJ2-5
CASRLAGDRDQETQYF
TGTGCAAGTCGCTTAGCAGGGGACAGGGATCAAGAGACCCAGTACTTC
>TRBV5-6|TRBD1|17|few|TRBJ1-4
CASSIKGQGAKKEKLFF
TGTGCCAGCAGCATAAAAGGACAGGGGGCGAAGAAGGAAAAACTGTTTTTT
>TRBV27|TRBD2|16|.|TRBJ2-7
CASSLSPAGGTGEQYF
TGTGCCAGCAGTTTATCTCCAGCGGGAGGTACGGGGGAGCAGTACTTC
>TRBV27|TRBD1|17|.|TRBJ1-2
CASSLDFSGTGIGGYTF
TGTGCCAGCAGTTTAGATTTTTCCGGGACAGGGATTGGAGGCTACACCTTC
>TRBV21-1|.|16|.|TRBJ2-4
CASSKEFPLAKNIQYF
TGTGCCAGCAGCAAAGAATTCCCCCTAGCCAAAAACATTCAGTACTTC
>TRBV2|TRBD1|14|.|TRBJ1-3
CASRPDRGRNTIYF
TGTGCCAGCAGACCCGACAGGGGGCGAAACACCATATATTTT
>TRBV18|TRBD1|16|.|TRBJ2-1
CASSPGRGQLYNEQFF
TGTGCCAGCTCACCGGGCAGGGGGCAGTTATACAATGAGCAGTTCTTC
>TRBV7-7|.|14|.|TRBJ2-2
CASKAQGNTGELFF
TGTGCCAGCAAAGCCCAGGGGAACACCGGGGAGCTGTTTTTT
>TRBV7-2|TRBD2|15|.|TRBJ2-7
CASSTRTSGDYEQYF
TGTGCCAGCAGCACCCGGACTAGCGGGGACTACGAGCAGTACTTC
>TRBV6-5|TRBD1|16|.|TRBJ1-6
CASSLGQGARNSPLHF
TGTGCCAGCAGTTTGGGACAGGGGGCAAGAAATTCACCCCTCCACTTT
>TRBV11-2|.|11|.|TRBJ1-4
CASSWRGKLFF
TGTGCCAGCAGCTGGAGGGGAAAACTGTTTTTT
>TRBV5-6|TRBD2|18|.|TRBJ2-2
CASSLSRTSGSWTGELFF
TGTGCCAGCAGCTTGAGTCGGACTAGCGGGAGCTGGACCGGGGAGCTGTTTTTT
>TRBV2|.|15|few|TRBJ2-2
CASSVLPSNTGELFF
TGTGCCAGCAGTGTACTACCCTCAAACACCGGGGAGCTGTTTTTT
>TRBV5-1|.|14|.|TRBJ1-2
CASRLYRTSFGYTF
TGCGCCAGCAGGCTCTACAGAACCTCTTTCGGCTACACCTTC
>TRBV9|TRBD1|16|.|TRBJ1-5
CASSLGTGDFGQPQHF
TGTGCCAGCAGCCTAGGGACAGGGGATTTCGGTCAGCCCCAGCATTTT
>TRBV27|TRBD1|14|.|TRBJ1-5
CASRPRDSYQPQHF
TGTGCCAGCAGGCCCCGGGACAGCTATCAGCCCCAGCATTTT
>TRBV18|.|14|.|TRBJ2-3
CASSNQVGEDTQYF
TGTGCCAGCTCAAACCAGGTCGGGGAAGATACGCAGTATTTT
>TRBV25-1|TRBD1|14|once|TRBJ1-6
CASKGTGGHSPLHF
TGTGCCAGCAAGGGGACAGGGGGGCATTCACCCCTCCACTTT
>TRBV2|TRBD1|13|few|TRBJ1-2
CASSGDSLYGYTF
TGTGCCAGCAGTGGGGACAGCCTTTATGGCTACACCTTC
>TRBV9|TRBD2|17|.|TRBJ2-1
CASSVETSGRGYNEQFF
TGTGCCAGCAGCGTAGAGACTAGCGGGAGAGGGTACAATGAGCAGTTCTTC
>TRBV4-3|TRBD1|16|.|TRBJ1-2
CASSQDEGTGVYGYTF
TGCGCCAGCAGCCAAGATGAGGGGACAGGAGTCTATGGCTACACCTTC
>TRBV7-6|TRBD1|17|.|TRBJ2-1
CASSLANLDRAYNEQFF
TGTGCCAGCAGCTTAGCTAATCTCGACAGGGCCTACAATGAGCAGTTCTTC
>TRBV28|.|14|.|TRBJ1-5
CASSLIRGSQPQHF
TGTGCCAGCAGTCTTATACGGGGGAGTCAGCCCCAGCATTTT